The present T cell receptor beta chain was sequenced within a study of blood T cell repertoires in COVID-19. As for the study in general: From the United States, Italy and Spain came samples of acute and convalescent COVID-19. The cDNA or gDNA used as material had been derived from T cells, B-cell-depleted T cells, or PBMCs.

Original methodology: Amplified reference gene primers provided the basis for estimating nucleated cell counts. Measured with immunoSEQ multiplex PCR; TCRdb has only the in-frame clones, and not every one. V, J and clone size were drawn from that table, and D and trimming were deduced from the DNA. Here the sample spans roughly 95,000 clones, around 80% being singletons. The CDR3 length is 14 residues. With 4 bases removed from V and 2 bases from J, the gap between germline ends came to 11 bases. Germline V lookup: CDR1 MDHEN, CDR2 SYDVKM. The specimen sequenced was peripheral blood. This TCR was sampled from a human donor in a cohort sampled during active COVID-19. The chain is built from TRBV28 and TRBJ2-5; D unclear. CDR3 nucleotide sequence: TGTGCCAGCAGTTCGGTTAGAGGACAAGAGACCCAGTACTTC. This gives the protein CASSSVRGQETQYF.